The 22 T cell receptor beta chains presented below share a single source sample, sequenced in a study of T cells in Graves' hyperthyroidism and ophthalmopathy. TCR beta CDR3 regions were amplified from RNA. A first-round RT-PCR of the TCR CDR3 used the HTBI primer set. Using its own MiXCR run on the multiplex PCR reads, TCRdb lists one record per CDR3 protein. The sample holds hundreds of thousands of distinct CDR3 sequences, 13% to 15% seen once. Input material: blood. Receptor source: a woman aged 18-29 years with Graves' hyperthyroidism.

This clonotype has a count of ten or more. The genes are TRBV6-1 and TRBJ2-3; the match to TRBD2 covers 9 bases. The CDR3 spans 16 residues. Germline CDR1 reads MNHNS; CDR2 reads SASEGT. V shed 6 bases, J shed 6 bases, and the junction held 13 bases outside the gene matches. The CDR3 DNA sequence: TGTGCCAGCAGACGTTATAGCGGGAGCGCCCCCGATACGCAGTATTTT. This encodes CASRRYSGSAPDTQYF.

This clonotype has a single count. V and J are TRBV30 and TRBJ1-1; 10 bases are a match to TRBD1. J lost 8 bases, V lost 1 base, and 10 bases had no gene match. CDR1 and CDR2 from the germline V gene are GTSNPN and SVGIG (reference sequence). The CDR3 runs 15 residues. CDR3 in amino acids: CAWSELTPGQGEAFF. As DNA, the CDR3 is TGTGCCTGGAGTGAACTCACACCGGGACAGGGGGAAGCTTTCTTT.

This clonotype appeared many times. V is TRBV20-1 and J is TRBJ2-3; D gene ambiguous. V dropped 0 bases and J dropped 4 bases, with 14 bases sitting between them. In germline, CDR1 is DFQATT, CDR2 SNEGSKA (reference sequence). This CDR3 is built from 15 residues. The CDR3 is CSARDQPRSPDTQYF. In nucleotides, the CDR3 is TGCAGTGCTAGAGACCAGCCGAGGTCCCCAGATACGCAGTATTTT.

CDR3 loop: CASSSREGPYEQYF. In nucleotides, the CDR3 is TGTGCCAGCAGTTCTCGGGAGGGCCCCTACGAGCAGTACTTC. The gene calls are TRBV4-2 and TRBJ2-7; 8 nucleotides align to TRBD2. Trimming cost V 6 bases and J 2 bases; bases outside gene matches: 6. Germline CDR1 reads LGHNA; CDR2 reads YNFKEQ. This CDR3 comprises 14 residues.

This clonotype was detected many times. The V and J genes are TRBV19 and TRBJ2-1; D perhaps matches TRBD1 (5 bases). CDR3 size: 13 residues. V lost 9 bases and J lost 2, with 11 bases in between. Germline lookup yields CDR1 LNHDA and CDR2 SQIVND (reference sequence). CDR3 DNA: TGTGCCAGCAGTTCAGGGACCTACAATGAGCAGTTCTTC. Its protein product is CASSSGTYNEQFF.

This clonotype was seen many times. CDR3 DNA sequence: TGCGCCAGCAGCCAGAGGACCGGGACAGCTCAAGAGACCCAGTACTTC. Residues: CASSQRTGTAQETQYF. V gene TRBV4-1 combines with J gene TRBJ2-5; TRBD1 matches at 7 bases. The V and J ends lost 3 bases and 2 bases, in that order; junction bases with no gene match: 9. This CDR3 has 16 residues. Germline V lookup: CDR1 MGHRA, CDR2 YSYEKL.

This clonotype occurred a few times. The chain carries TRBV6-5 and TRBJ1-4; no clear D. Trimming took off 0 bases at V and 0 bases at J, with 11 bases between the two ends. Germline assignment: CDR1 MNHEY and CDR2 SVGAGI. The CDR3 loop spans 17 amino acids. DNA for the CDR3: TGTGCCAGCAGTTACTCCCTCACGACCGCAACTAATGAAAAACTGTTTTTT. Amino acid sequence: CASSYSLTTATNEKLFF.

In its sample, this clonotype was seen many times. V and J are TRBV4-1 and TRBJ1-1; the D is unclear. CDR3 length equals 16 residues. V gave up 1 base and J gave up 1 base, with 13 bases separating them. Germline CDR1 MGHRA, CDR2 YSYEKL. The CDR3 spells CASSQVVEGGNTEAFF. CDR3 sequence (DNA): TGCGCCAGCAGCCAAGTGGTCGAAGGAGGGAACACTGAAGCTTTCTTT.

At least ten counts were recorded for this clonotype. The chain is built from TRBV7-9 and TRBJ2-7; D gene ambiguous. Between the trimmed V and J ends, which lost 4 bases and 2 bases, there was a span of 12 bases. The CDR3 consists of 14 residues. Germline V gives CDR1 SEHNR, CDR2 FQNEAQ (reference sequence). The CDR3 is CASSSSGSTYEQYF. In nucleotides, the CDR3 is TGTGCCAGCAGCTCCTCCGGGTCCACCTACGAGCAGTACTTC.

This chain links TRBV28 with TRBJ1-5; possible D gene TRBD1, 5 bases. CDR1 is MDHEN and CDR2 is SYDVKM in the germline V gene. The CDR3 loop spans 13 amino acids. The V and J ends lost 4 bases and 9 bases respectively, with 13 bases between them. The CDR3 reads CASSWGSGTPQHF. The CDR3 DNA reads as TGTGCCAGCAGTTGGGGGTCAGGTACGCCCCAGCATTTT.

This clonotype was detected a few times. CDR3 region: CASSQELSGRYEQYF. In DNA, the CDR3 is TGCGCCAGCAGCCAAGAGTTGAGCGGAAGATACGAGCAGTACTTC. The chain uses TRBV4-3 and TRBJ2-7, with a weak D call TRBD2 (5 bases). CDR1 LGHNA and CDR2 YSLEER come from the germline V gene. The CDR3 totals 15 residues. The ends were cut back, 0 bases at V and 4 bases at J, with 13 bases in the middle.

The CDR3 DNA sequence: TGTGCCAGTAGAGTAGCGGGAGGGCCGGGCACAGATACGCAGTATTTT. Residues: CASRVAGGPGTDTQYF. The chain combines TRBV19 with TRBJ2-3; 11 bases map to TRBD2. CDR3 length: 16 residues. With 6 bases clipped from V and 1 base from J, the junction kept 6 bases outside the gene matches. Germline CDR1 is LNHDA and CDR2 is SQIVND (reference sequence).

J is TRBJ1-5 and V is TRBV19, with D maybe TRBD1 (5 bases). The CDR3 is made up of 17 amino acids. The V gene's germline CDR1 is LNHDA and CDR2 SQIVND (reference sequence). V gave up 4 bases and J gave up 3 bases, with 19 bases separating them. The chain's CDR3 is CASSTGTGRPINQPQHF. CDR3 sequence (DNA): TGTGCCAGTAGTACCGGGACCGGCCGACCGATCAATCAGCCCCAGCATTTT.

The gene calls are TRBV11-1 and TRBJ1-1; 9 bases align to TRBD1. This CDR3 is built from 17 residues. With V trimmed by 4 bases and J by 4 bases, 13 bases remained unmatched. Looked up from germline, CDR1 is SGHAT and CDR2 is FQDESV (reference sequence). The CDR3 here is CASSSPPGQGFITEAFF. The CDR3 DNA sequence: TGTGCCAGCAGCTCCCCCCCGGGACAGGGATTCATCACTGAAGCTTTCTTT.

This clonotype was found many times. The V and J genes are TRBV3-1 and TRBJ2-1, with TRBD2 matching 7 bases. The V gene end was trimmed by 4 bases and the J gene end by 1 base; junction bases not matched to a gene: 7. The V gene's germline CDR1 is LGHDT and CDR2 YNNKEL (reference sequence). This CDR3 spans 16 amino acids. The CDR3 loop reads CASSPLGAGSYNEQFF. DNA for the CDR3: TGTGCCAGCAGCCCCCTAGGAGCGGGGTCCTACAATGAGCAGTTCTTC.

This clonotype was counted many times. CDR3 sequence (DNA): TGTGCCAGCAGTGGGCGACAGGGGGCTTGGTACGAGCAGTACTTC. Encoded protein: CASSGRQGAWYEQYF. The rearrangement joins TRBV2 to TRBJ2-7, with 10 bases fitting TRBD1. V lost 4 bases and J lost 4; bases outside the gene matches: 7. Germline lookup yields CDR1 SNHLY and CDR2 FYNNEI. The CDR3 is made up of 15 amino acids.

The CDR3 sequence: CASSGDVSYEQYF. CDR3 in DNA: TGTGCCAGCAGCGGGGACGTCTCCTACGAGCAGTACTTC. The V and J genes are TRBV2 and TRBJ2-7; D tentatively fits TRBD1 or TRBD2 (5 bases each). The CDR3 runs to 13 residues. The V gene's germline CDR1 is SNHLY and CDR2 FYNNEI. With 6 bases removed from V and 0 bases from J, the gap between germline ends came to 9 bases.

This clonotype has a count of ten or more. V and J are TRBV29-1 and TRBJ1-1; no clear D gene. CDR1 is SQVTM and CDR2 is ANQGSEA in the germline V gene. This CDR3 is built from 16 residues. V gave up 6 bases and J gave up 7 bases, with 27 bases separating them. The CDR3, as DNA: TGCAGCGTGGACGCGTTTTCGGTCCTCGGCGTGGGTGAAGCTTTCTTT. The encoded protein is CSVDAFSVLGVGEAFF.

The CDR3 nucleotides are TGTGCCAGCCGAGACCGGGACTCCCTCTACAATGAGCAGTTCTTC. Amino acid sequence: CASRDRDSLYNEQFF. V usage is TRBV12-3 or TRBV12-4 and J usage is TRBJ2-1, with D tentatively TRBD2 (6 bases). The CDR3 runs 15 residues. V was shortened by 8 bases and J by 3 bases, with 17 bases between the two germline ends.

This clonotype was detected a few times. V is TRBV2 and J is TRBJ2-5; 7 bases map to TRBD2. J was trimmed by 5 bases and V by 7 bases; bases with no gene match: 16. There are 16 residues in the CDR3. CDR1 is SNHLY and CDR2 is FYNNEI in the germline V gene. The CDR3 is CASTAGDGSKVETQYF. The CDR3 bases are TGTGCCAGCACCGCGGGGGACGGGAGTAAGGTGGAGACCCAGTACTTC.

This clonotype was seen many times. The CDR3 DNA follows: TGTGCCAGCAGTTTCGGACTAGCGGGAGGTACCTCCTACAATGAGCAGTTCTTC. Amino acid sequence: CASSFGLAGGTSYNEQFF. The V call is TRBV5-5, the J call TRBJ2-1; 14 bases are shared with TRBD2. This CDR3 is built from 18 residues. V gave up 5 bases and J gave up 0 bases; unmatched junction bases: 7. The germline CDR1 and CDR2 sequences are SGHKS and YYEKEE (reference sequence).

This clonotype showed up many times. J is TRBJ1-2 and V is TRBV2; D is undetermined. CDR3 length equals 14 residues. From germline, CDR1 is SNHLY and CDR2 FYNNEI. The V gene lost 4 bases and the J gene lost 0 bases, with 9 bases spanning the gap. CDR3 nucleotide sequence: TGTGCCAGCAGTGGTGGCAGAACTAACTATGGCTACACCTTC. Its translation: CASSGGRTNYGYTF.